The present T cell receptor beta chain was sequenced within a study of metastatic and nonmetastatic thyroid tumors. On the study more broadly: The comparison covered peripheral blood and tumor or nodule tissue in malignant and benign thyroid patients. Points from the study as a whole: Benign nodules reportedly had significantly lower TCR beta diversity than malignant thyroid tumors in blood and tumor.

All patients were untreated before thyroid surgery. Methods used by the authors: For papillary thyroid cancer, a distant-metastasis classifier was constructed from CDR3 differences observed across clinicopathological groups. MiXCR reprocessed the PCR reads for TCRdb. TCRdb's processing, not the study's, gives the V and J calls here. The profile shows 29,000 or so clones, about 4.1% of them singletons. Germline CDR1 is MDHEN and CDR2 is SYDVKM. This CDR3 is 15 amino acids long. The ends lost 6 bases at V and 2 bases at J; junction bases unmatched: 5. This clone was seen a handful of times. Antigen specificity is unknown.

This rearrangement joins TRBV28 to TRBJ2-3; 10 nucleotides line up with TRBD1. Material for sequencing was blood. The source is a female donor with papillary thyroid cancer or a benign thyroid nodule (not recorded which). Some clones in this sample may be carry-over from other donors' samples. The CDR3 protein is CASSPRQGATDTQYF. The CDR3 DNA sequence: TGTGCCAGCAGCCCCAGACAGGGGGCCACAGATACGCAGTATTTT.